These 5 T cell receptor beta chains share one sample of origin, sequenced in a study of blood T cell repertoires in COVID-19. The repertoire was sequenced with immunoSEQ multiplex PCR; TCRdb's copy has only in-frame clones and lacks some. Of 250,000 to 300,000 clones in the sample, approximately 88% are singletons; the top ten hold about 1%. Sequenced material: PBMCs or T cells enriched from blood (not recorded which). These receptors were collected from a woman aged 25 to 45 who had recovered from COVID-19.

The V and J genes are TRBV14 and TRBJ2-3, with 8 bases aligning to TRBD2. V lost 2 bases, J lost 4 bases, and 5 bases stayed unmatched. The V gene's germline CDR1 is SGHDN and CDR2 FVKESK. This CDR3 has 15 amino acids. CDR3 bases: TGTGCCAGCAGCCAATCGGGACTAGTGGCAGATACGCAGTATTTT. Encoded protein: CASSQSGLVADTQYF.

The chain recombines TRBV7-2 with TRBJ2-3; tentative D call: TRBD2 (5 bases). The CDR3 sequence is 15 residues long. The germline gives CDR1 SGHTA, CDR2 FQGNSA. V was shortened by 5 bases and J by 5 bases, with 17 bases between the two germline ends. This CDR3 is CASSVWTAGKDTQYF. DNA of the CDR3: TGTGCCAGCAGCGTATGGACTGCCGGAAAAGATACGCAGTATTTT.

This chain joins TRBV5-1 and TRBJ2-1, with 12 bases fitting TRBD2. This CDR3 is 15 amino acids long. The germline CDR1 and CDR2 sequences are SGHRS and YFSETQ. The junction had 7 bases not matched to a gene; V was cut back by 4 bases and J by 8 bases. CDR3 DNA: TGCGCCAGCAGCCAAACTAGCGGGAGGTTCGATGAGCAGTTCTTC. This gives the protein CASSQTSGRFDEQFF.

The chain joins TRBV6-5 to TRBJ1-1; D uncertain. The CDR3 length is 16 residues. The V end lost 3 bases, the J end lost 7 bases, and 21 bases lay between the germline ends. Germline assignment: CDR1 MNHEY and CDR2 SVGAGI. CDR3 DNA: TGTGCCAGCAGTTATAGGTTTTTTGAGGGCAATTTTGAAGCTTTCTTT. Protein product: CASSYRFFEGNFEAFF.

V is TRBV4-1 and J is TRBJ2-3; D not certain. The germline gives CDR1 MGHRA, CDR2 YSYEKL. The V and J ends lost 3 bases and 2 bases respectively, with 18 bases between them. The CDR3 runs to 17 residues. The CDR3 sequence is CASSQESTSLSTDTQYF. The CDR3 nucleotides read TGCGCCAGCAGCCAGGAATCGACATCCCTATCCACAGATACGCAGTATTTT.